This is a list of T cell receptor beta chains from one sample in a study of CD8 T cells in ankylosing spondylitis. One entry per CDR3 protein, called by TCRdb with MiXCR from the 5' RACE reads. The sample yields more than 150,000 distinct CDR3 sequences, 10% to 15% seen once. The sequencing sample was made of blood, either unsorted or a sorted T cell fraction (not recorded which). The receptor source for this set is a female donor with ankylosing spondylitis or in good health (not recorded which). CDR3s include the opening cysteine and the closing phenylalanine or tryptophan. The order of the fields is J gene, V gene, clone size, CDR3 length, CDR3 protein. The size entry is marked missing in some rows and otherwise reads once, few, many or a size class.

TRBJ2-3,TRBV7-6,few,15,CASSLTGIDTDTQYF
TRBJ2-3,TRBV6-5,.,14,CASSWDRSTDTQYF
TRBJ1-1,TRBV29-1,many,18,CSVEDIMQGFPLNTEAFF
TRBJ2-2,TRBV6-2/TRBV6-3,many,12,CASSPHAGELFF
TRBJ2-7,TRBV7-2,many,15,CASSLGAGVAYEQYF
TRBJ1-2,TRBV7-2,few,15,CASSAPPVSNYGYTF
TRBJ1-1,TRBV20-1,many,13,CSARGPVNTEAFF
TRBJ1-1,TRBV20-1,many,14,CSARVGTGWTEAFF
TRBJ2-1,TRBV6-1,many,14,CASTKAYAYNEQFF
TRBJ2-7,TRBV6-1,.,15,CAGSAGTANTYEQYF
TRBJ2-3,TRBV3-1,.,14,CASSQDLAADTQYF
TRBJ2-7,TRBV7-2,many,14,CASSRDRGMNEQYF
TRBJ2-5,TRBV5-1,few,13,CASNRVAEETQYF
TRBJ2-1,TRBV5-1,few,15,CASSLDRGRNNEQFF
TRBJ2-1,TRBV20-1,many,14,CSAPPAGGPSEQFF
TRBJ2-1,TRBV9,few,15,CASSVRLADYNEQFF
TRBJ2-1,TRBV4-3,many,16,CASSQDNKGAYNEQFF
TRBJ2-5,TRBV12-3/TRBV12-4,.,15,CTSSFGGGPQETQYF
TRBJ2-1,TRBV10-3,.,17,CAISEKGLAGFQNEQFF
TRBJ1-1,TRBV15,many,15,CATSRDLSGKSEAFF
TRBJ1-1,TRBV3-1,few,14,CASTPRGRNTEAFF
TRBJ1-2,TRBV29-1,many,14,CSGTTGSLNYGYTF
TRBJ2-7,TRBV6-2/TRBV6-3,many,13,CASSQRASHEQYF
TRBJ2-5,TRBV12-3/TRBV12-4,.,15,CASSLLQGARLAPYF
TRBJ1-2,TRBV5-1,many,15,CASSLNPGGAGGYTF
TRBJ2-4,TRBV7-8,.,15,CASSSPRLAKNIQYF
TRBJ1-2,TRBV7-8,.,14,CASSLLGQLKDYTF
TRBJ2-5,TRBV7-9,many,12,CASSLVIETQYF
TRBJ2-7,TRBV5-1,few,15,CASSPGTSNPYEQYF
TRBJ1-2,TRBV9,.,14,CASSLGDTDYGYTF
TRBJ2-4,TRBV11-2,.,17,CASSLDSFSGPRNIQYF
TRBJ2-2,TRBV24-1,many,14,CATSHSGVIGELFF
TRBJ2-7,TRBV20-1,.,17,CCAFGDAGGGRRYEQYF
TRBJ1-1,TRBV14,few,11,CASSPLVEAFF
TRBJ2-1,TRBV9,.,16,CASSPLPGLGYNEQFF
TRBJ1-1,TRBV28,many,11,CASSPNTEAFF
TRBJ1-5,TRBV6-5,many,16,CASSYSWTSGNQPQHF
TRBJ2-1,TRBV5-8,few,15,CASSLGRHGHNEQFF
TRBJ1-4,TRBV5-1,many,16,CASSPGTLSTNEKLFF
TRBJ2-6,TRBV5-1,many,16,CASSLGQGAGANVLTF
TRBJ2-3,TRBV12-3/TRBV12-4,.,14,CVTSFRSSTDTQYF
TRBJ2-3,TRBV10-3,.,14,CAISPWTSTDTQYF
TRBJ2-7,TRBV6-4,many,12,CASRRQAHEQYF
TRBJ1-1,TRBV25-1,.,13,CASNRQGMTEAFF
TRBJ1-5,TRBV2,many,12,CASSDANQPQHF
TRBJ1-2,TRBV12-3/TRBV12-4,.,16,CASSLGQGTLGRGYTF
TRBJ1-5,TRBV7-7,few,16,CASSFGGPTSNQPQHF
TRBJ1-6,TRBV20-1,.,13,CSAGRGGNSPLHF
TRBJ2-7,TRBV11-2,.,14,CASSLDTRTGEQYF
TRBJ1-2,TRBV12-3/TRBV12-4,.,11,CASSRQGGYTF